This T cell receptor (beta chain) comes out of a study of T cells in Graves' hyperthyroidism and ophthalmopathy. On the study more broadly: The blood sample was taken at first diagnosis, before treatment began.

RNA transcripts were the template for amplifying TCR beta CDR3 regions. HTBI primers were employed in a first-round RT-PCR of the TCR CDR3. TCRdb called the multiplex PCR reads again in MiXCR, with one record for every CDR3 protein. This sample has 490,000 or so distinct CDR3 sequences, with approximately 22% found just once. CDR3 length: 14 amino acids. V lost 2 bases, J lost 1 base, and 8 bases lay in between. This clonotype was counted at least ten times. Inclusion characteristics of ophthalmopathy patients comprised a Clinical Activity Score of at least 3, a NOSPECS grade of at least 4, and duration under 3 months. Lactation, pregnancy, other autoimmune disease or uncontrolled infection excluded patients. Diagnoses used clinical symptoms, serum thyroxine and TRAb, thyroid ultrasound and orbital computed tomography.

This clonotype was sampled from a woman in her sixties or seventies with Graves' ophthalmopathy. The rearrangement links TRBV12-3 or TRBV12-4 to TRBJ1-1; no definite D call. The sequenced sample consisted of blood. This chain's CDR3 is CASSLSAKNTEAFF. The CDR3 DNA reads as TGTGCCAGCAGTTTATCAGCGAAGAACACTGAAGCTTTCTTT.